This TCR beta chain was identified in a study of cytomegalovirus exposure and HLA in healthy donors. Whole-study findings and limits: The authors assumed roughly uniform sequencing depth across donors for presence/absence analyses. Previous analysis showed most TCR beta V segments were productive about 87% or about 30% of the time.

Primers for the PCR totalled 60 Vbeta and 13 Jbeta. Libraries were prepared by immunoSEQ multiplex PCR; TCRdb keeps only in-frame clonotypes and omits some of them. The sample consists of 130,000 to 150,000 clones, roughly 75% of them appearing once. The germline CDR1 and CDR2 sequences are SGHVS and FQNEAQ. This CDR3 contains 15 residues. Trimming cost V 8 bases and J 1 base; bases outside gene matches: 8. Concerning this clone itself: The target antigen is unknown.

Input material: PBMCs. V and J are TRBV7-8 and TRBJ1-1; 9 bases fit TRBD1. This TCR derives from a man aged 35 to 55 in good health and CMV-seropositive. The CDR3 spells CASGPGQGANTEAFF. CDR3 sequence (DNA): TGTGCCAGCGGACCGGGACAGGGAGCGAACACTGAAGCTTTCTTT.